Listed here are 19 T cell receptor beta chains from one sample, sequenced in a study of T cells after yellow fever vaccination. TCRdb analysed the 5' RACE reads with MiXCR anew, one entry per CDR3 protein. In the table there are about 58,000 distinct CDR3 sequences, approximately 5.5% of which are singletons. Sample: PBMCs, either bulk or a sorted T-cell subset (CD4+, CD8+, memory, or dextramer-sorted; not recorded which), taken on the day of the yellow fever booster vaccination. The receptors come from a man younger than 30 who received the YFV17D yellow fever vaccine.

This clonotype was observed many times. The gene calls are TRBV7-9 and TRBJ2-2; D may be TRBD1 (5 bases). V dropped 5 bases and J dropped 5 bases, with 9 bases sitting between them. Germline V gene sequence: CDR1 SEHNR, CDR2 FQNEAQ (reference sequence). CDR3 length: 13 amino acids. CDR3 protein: CASSLQGTGELFF. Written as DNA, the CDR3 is TGTGCCAGCAGCCTGCAGGGTACCGGGGAGCTGTTTTTT.

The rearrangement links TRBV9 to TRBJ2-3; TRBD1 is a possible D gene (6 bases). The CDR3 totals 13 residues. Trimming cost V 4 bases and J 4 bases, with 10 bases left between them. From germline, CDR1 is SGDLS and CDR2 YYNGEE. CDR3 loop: CASSLGGPDTQYF. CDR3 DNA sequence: TGTGCCAGCAGCTTAGGGGGTCCAGATACGCAGTATTTT.

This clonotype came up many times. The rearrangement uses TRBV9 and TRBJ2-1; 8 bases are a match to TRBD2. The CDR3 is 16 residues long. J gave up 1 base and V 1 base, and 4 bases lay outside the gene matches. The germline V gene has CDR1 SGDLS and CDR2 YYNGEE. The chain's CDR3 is CASSVTAGESYNEQFF. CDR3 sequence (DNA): TGTGCCAGCAGCGTAACAGCGGGGGAATCCTACAATGAGCAGTTCTTC.

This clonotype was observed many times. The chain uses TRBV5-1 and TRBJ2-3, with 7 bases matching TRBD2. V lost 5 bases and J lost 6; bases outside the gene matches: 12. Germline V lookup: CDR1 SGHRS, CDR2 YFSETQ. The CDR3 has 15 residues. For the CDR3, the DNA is TGCGCCAGCAGAGGGGACTACCCCGACGCGGATACGCAGTATTTT. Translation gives CASRGDYPDADTQYF.

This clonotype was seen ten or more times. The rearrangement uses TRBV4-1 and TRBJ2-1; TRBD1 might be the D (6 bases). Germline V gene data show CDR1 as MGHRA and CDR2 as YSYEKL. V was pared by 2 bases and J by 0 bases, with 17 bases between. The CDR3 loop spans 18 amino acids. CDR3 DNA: TGCGCCAGCAGCCAACGTCCTCGACAGGCTAGCTCCTACAATGAGCAGTTCTTC. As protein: CASSQRPRQASSYNEQFF.

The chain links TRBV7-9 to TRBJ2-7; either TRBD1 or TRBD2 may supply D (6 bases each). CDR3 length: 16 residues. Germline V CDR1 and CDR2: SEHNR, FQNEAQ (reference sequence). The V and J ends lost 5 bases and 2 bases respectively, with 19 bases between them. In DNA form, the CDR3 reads TGTGCCAGCAGCCTGGGTCCGGGGGCGGACCCCTACGAGCAGTACTTC. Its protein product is CASSLGPGADPYEQYF.

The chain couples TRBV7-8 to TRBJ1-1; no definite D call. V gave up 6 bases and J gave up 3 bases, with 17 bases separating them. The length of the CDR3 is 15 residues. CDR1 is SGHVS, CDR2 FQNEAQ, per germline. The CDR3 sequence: CASSIKTVMDTEAFF. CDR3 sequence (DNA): TGTGCCAGCAGTATAAAAACGGTTATGGACACTGAAGCTTTCTTT.

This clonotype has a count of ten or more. The DNA of the CDR3 is TGTGCCAGCAGCTTTCCGGGACTAGCGAACGAGCAGTACTTC. Protein product: CASSFPGLANEQYF. The chain employs TRBV7-2 and TRBJ2-7; 10 nucleotides match TRBD2. In germline, CDR1 is SGHTA, CDR2 FQGNSA. The CDR3 length is 14 residues. V shed 3 bases and J 5 bases; nucleotides not matched to a gene: 4.

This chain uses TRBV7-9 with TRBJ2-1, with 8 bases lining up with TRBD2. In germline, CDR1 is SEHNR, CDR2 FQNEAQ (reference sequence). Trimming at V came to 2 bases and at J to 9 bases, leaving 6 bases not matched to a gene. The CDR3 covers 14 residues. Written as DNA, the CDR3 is TGTGCCAGCAGCTTATCGGGGGGGCGAAGTGAGCAGTTCTTC. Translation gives CASSLSGGRSEQFF.

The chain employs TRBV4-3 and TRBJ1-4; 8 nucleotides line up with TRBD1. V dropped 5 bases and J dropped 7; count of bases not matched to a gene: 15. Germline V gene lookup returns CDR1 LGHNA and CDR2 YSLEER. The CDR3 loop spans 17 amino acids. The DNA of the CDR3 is TGCGCCAGCAGCGACTGGGGACCGGGACAGGAAAGTGAAAAACTGTTTTTT. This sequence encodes CASSDWGPGQESEKLFF.

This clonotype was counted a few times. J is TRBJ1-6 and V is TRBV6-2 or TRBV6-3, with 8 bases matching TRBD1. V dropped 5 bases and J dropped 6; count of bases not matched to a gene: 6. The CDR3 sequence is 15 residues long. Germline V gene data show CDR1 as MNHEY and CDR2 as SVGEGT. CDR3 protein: CASSILTGANSPLHF. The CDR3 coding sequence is TGTGCCAGCAGTATCCTGACAGGGGCTAATTCACCCCTCCACTTT.

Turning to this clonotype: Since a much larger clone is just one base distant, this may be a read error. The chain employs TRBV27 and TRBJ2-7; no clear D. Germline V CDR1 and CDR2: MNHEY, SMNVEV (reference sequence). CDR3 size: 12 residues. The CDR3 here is CASSGDSFEQYF. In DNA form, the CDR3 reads TGTGCCAGCAGTGGGGATTCCTTCGAGCAGTACTTC.

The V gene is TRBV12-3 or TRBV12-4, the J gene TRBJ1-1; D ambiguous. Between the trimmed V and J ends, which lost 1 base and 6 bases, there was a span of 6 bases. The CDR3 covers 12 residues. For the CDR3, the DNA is TGTGCCAGCAGTTTAGGAGTTCCTGAAGCTTTCTTT. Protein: CASSLGVPEAFF.

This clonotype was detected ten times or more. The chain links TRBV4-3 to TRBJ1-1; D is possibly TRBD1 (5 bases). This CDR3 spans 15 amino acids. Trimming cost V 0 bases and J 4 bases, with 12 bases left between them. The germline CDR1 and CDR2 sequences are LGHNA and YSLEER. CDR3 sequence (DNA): TGCGCCAGCAGCCAAGATGGGTGGGGCGGCACTGAAGCTTTCTTT. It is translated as CASSQDGWGGTEAFF.

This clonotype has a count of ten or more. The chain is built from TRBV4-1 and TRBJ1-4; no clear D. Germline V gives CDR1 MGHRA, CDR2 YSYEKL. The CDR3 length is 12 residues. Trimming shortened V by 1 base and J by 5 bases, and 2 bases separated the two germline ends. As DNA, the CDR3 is TGCGCCAGCAGCCAAGTAAATGAAAAACTGTTTTTT. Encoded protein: CASSQVNEKLFF.

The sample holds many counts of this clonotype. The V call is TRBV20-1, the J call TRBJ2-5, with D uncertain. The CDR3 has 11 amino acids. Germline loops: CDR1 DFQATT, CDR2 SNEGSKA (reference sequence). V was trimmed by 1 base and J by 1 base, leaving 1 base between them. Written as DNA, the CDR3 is TGCAGTGCTAGAGTCCAAGAGACCCAGTACTTC. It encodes CSARVQETQYF.

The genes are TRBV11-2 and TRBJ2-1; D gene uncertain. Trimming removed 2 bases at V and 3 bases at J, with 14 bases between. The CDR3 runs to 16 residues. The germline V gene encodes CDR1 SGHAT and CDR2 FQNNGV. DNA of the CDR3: TGTGCCAGCAGCTTATTAGAGTACCGTTACTACAATGAGCAGTTCTTC. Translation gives CASSLLEYRYYNEQFF.

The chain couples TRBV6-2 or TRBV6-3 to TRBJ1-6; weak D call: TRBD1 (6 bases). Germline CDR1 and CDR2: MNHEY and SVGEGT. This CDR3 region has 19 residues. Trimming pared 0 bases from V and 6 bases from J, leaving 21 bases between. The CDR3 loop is CASSYSRLAGQTSNSPLHF. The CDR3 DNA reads TGTGCCAGCAGTTACTCGCGCCTAGCCGGACAGACAAGTAATTCACCCCTCCACTTT.

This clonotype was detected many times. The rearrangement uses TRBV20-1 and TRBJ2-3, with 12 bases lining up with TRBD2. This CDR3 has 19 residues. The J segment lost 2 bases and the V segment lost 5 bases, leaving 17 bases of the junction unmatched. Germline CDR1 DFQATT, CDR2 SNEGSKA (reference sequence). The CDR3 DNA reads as TGCAGTGCTCTCTCCGTCCTAGCGGGGGGGCAGGATATCACAGATACGCAGTATTTT. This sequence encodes CSALSVLAGGQDITDTQYF.